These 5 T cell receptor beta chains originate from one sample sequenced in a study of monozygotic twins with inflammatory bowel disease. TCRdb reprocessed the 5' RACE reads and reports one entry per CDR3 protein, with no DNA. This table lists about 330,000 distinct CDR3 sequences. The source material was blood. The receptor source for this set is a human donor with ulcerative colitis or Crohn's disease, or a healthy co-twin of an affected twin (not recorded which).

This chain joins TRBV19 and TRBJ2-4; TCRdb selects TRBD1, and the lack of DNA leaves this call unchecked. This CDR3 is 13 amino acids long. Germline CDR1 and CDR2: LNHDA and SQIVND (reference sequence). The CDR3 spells CASSPRGANIQYF.

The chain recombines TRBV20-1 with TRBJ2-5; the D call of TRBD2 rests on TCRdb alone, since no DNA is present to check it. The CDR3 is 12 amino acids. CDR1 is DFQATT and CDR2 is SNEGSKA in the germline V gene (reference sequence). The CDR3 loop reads CSAPASGETQYF.

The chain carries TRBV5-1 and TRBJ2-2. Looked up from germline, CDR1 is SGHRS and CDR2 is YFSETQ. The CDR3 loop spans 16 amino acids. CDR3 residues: CASSLVTISSTGELFF. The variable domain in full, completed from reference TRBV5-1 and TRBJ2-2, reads KAGVTQTPRYLIKTRGQQVTLSCSPISGHRSVSWYQQTPGQGLQFLFEYFSETQRNKGNFPGRFSGRQFSNSRSEMNVSTLELGDSALYLCASSLVTISSTGELFFGEGSRLTVL.

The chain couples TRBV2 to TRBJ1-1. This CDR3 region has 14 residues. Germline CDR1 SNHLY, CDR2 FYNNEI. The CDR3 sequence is CASTSGGQNTEAFF.

The CDR3 reads CASSIGMGDQPQHF. The chain links TRBV6-1 to TRBJ1-5; TCRdb indicates TRBD1, and absent DNA this call remains unverified. Germline loops: CDR1 MNHNS, CDR2 SASEGT. This CDR3 region has 14 residues.